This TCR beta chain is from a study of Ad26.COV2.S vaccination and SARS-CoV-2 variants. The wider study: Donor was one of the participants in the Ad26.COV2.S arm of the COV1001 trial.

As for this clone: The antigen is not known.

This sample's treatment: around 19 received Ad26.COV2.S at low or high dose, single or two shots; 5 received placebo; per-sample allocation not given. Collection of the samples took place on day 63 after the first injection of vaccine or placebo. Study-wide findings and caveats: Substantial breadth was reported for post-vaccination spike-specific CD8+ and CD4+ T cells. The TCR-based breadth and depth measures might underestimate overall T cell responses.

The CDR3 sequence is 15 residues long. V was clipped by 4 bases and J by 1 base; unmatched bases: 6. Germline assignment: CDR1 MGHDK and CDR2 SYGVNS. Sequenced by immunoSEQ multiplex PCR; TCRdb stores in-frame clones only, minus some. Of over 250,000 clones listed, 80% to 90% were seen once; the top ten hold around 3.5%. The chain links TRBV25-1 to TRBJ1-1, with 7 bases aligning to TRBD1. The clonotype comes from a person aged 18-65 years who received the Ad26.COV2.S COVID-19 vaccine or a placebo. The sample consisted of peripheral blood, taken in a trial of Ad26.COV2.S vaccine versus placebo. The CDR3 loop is CASSATGKKNTEAFF. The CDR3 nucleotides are TGTGCCAGCAGTGCGACAGGGAAAAAGAACACTGAAGCTTTCTTT.